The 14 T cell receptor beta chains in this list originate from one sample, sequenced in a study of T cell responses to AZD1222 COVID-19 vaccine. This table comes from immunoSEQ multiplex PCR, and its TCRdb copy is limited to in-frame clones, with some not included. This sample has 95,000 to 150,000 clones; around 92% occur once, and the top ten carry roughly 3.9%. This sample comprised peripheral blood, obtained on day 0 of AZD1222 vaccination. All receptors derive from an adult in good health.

The CDR3 spells CASSPKGEQYF. The CDR3 DNA is TGTGCCAGCAGCCCCAAGGGCGAGCAGTACTTC. The chain carries TRBV7-9 and TRBJ2-7; D not resolved. Looked up from germline, CDR1 is SEHNR and CDR2 is FQNEAQ (reference sequence). The germline V and J ends were trimmed by 5 bases and 6 bases, with 8 bases remaining between them. This CDR3 comprises 11 residues.

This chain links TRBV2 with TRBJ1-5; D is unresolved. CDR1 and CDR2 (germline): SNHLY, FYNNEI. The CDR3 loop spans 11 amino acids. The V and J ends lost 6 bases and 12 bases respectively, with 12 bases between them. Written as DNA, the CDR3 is TGTGCCAGCAGCACAGAGAATCTCCAGCATTTT. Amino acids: CASSTENLQHF. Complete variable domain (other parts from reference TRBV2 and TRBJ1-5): EPEVTQTPSHQVTQMGQEVILRCVPISNHLYFYWYRQILGQKVEFLVSFYNNEISEKSEIFDDQFSVERPDGSNFTLKIRSTKLEDSAMYFCASSTENLQHFGDGTRLSIL.

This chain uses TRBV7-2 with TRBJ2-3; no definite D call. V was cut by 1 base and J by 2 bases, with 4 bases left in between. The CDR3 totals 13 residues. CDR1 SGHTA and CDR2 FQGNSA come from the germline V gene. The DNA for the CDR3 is TGTGCCAGCAGCTTAGGGGTCACAGATACGCAGTATTTT. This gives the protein CASSLGVTDTQYF.

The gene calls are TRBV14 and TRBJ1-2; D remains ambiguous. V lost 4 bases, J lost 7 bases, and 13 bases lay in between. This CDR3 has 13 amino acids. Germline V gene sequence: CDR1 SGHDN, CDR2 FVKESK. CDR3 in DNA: TGTGCCAGCAGCCCCCCCGACTGGGGTGGCTACACCTTC. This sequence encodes CASSPPDWGGYTF.

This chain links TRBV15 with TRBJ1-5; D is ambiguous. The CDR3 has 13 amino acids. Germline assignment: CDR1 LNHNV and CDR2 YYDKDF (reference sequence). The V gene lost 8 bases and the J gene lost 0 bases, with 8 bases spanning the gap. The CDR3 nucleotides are TGTGCCACCTCCCCCAGTAGCAATCAGCCCCAGCATTTT. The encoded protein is CATSPSSNQPQHF.

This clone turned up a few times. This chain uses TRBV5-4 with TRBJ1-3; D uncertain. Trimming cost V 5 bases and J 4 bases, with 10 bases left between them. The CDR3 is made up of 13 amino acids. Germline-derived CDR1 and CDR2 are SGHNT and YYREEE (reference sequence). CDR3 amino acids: CASRGPLGNTIYF. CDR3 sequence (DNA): TGTGCCAGCAGAGGACCTCTCGGAAACACCATATATTTT.

The CDR3 bases are TGTGCCAGCAGCCAAGTTGCTGCGGATGGCTACACCTTC. This encodes CASSQVAADGYTF. The chain employs TRBV3-1 (or the pseudogene TRBV3-2) and TRBJ1-2; D uncertain. CDR3 length equals 13 residues. Germline-derived CDR1 and CDR2 are LGHDT and YNNKEL (reference sequence). Between the trimmed V and J ends, which lost 1 base and 6 bases, there was a span of 9 bases.

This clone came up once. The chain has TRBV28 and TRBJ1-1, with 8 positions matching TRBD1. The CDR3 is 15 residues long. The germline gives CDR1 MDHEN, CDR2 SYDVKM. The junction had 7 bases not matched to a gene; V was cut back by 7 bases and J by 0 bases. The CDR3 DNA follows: TGTGCCAGCACCCCGACAGGGGACCTGAACACTGAAGCTTTCTTT. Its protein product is CASTPTGDLNTEAFF.

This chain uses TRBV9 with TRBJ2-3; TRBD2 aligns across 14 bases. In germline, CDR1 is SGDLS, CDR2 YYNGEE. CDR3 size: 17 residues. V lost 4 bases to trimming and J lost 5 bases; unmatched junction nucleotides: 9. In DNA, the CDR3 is TGTGCCAGCAGCCCCCGACTAGCGGGAGGGCGTATAGATACGCAGTATTTT. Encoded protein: CASSPRLAGGRIDTQYF.

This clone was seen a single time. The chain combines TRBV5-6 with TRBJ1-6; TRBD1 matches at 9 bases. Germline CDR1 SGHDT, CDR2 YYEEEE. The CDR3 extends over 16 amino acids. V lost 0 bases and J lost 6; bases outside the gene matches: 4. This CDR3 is CASSLEGTGSNSPLHF. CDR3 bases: TGTGCCAGCAGCTTGGAAGGGACAGGGTCTAATTCACCCCTCCACTTT.

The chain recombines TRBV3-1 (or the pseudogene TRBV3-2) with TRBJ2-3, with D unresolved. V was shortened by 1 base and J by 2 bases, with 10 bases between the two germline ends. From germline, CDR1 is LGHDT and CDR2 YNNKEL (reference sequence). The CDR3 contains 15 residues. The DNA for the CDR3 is TGTGCCAGCAGCCAAGCCCTGACGCCCACAGATACGCAGTATTTT. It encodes CASSQALTPTDTQYF.

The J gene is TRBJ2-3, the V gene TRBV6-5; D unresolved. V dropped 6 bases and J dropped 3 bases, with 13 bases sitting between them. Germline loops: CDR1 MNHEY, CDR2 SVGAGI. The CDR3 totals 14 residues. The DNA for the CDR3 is TGTGCCAGCAGCGCCTTCGAAGGGACAGATACGCAGTATTTT. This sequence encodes CASSAFEGTDTQYF.

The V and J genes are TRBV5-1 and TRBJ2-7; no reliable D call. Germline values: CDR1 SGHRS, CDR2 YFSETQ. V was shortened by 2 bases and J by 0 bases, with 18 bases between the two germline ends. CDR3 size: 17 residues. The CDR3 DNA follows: TGCGCCAGCAGCTTCTCCTCTGATGGGGTTAGCTCCTACGAGCAGTACTTC. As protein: CASSFSSDGVSSYEQYF. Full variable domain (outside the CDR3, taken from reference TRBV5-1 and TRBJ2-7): KAGVTQTPRYLIKTRGQQVTLSCSPISGHRSVSWYQQTPGQGLQFLFEYFSETQRNKGNFPGRFSGRQFSNSRSEMNVSTLELGDSALYLCASSFSSDGVSSYEQYFGPGTRLTVT.

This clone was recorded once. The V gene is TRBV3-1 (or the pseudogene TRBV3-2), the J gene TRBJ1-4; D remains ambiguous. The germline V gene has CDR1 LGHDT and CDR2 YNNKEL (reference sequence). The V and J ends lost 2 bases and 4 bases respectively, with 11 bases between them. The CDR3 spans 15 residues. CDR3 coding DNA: TGTGCCAGCAGCCAAAATGCTGCGGGTAATGAAAAACTGTTTTTT. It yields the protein CASSQNAAGNEKLFF.